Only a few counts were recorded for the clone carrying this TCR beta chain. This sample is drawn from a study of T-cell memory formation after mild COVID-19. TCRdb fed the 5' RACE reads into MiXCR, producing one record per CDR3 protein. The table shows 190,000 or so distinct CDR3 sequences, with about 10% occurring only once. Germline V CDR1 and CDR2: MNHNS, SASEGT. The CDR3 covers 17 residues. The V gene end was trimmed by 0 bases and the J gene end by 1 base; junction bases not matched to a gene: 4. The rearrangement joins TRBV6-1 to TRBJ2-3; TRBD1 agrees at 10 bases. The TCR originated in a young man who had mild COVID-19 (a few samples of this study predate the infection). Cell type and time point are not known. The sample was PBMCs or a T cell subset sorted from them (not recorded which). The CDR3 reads CASSEARQGAGTDTQYF. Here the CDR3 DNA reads TGTGCCAGCAGTGAAGCTCGACAGGGGGCCGGCACAGATACGCAGTATTTT.